Shown below are 23 T cell receptor beta chains from a single sample sequenced in a study of PD-L1 blockade in urothelial cancer. The assay was immunoSEQ multiplex PCR, and TCRdb's table has in-frame clones only and misses some. This repertoire shows just under 45,000 clones, 88% found once; its top ten account for roughly 15%. Sample: PBMCs, taken around atezolizumab (anti-PD-L1) treatment. These receptors were collected from a woman in her fifties or sixties with urothelial cancer.

The chain has TRBV27 and TRBJ1-2; 7 bases line up with TRBD1. Germline CDR1 reads MNHEY; CDR2 reads SMNVEV (reference sequence). V was clipped by 4 bases and J by 0 bases; unmatched bases: 11. There are 17 residues in the CDR3. CDR3 DNA: TGTGCCAGCAGTTCCCCCCAGAGGCAGGGGGCTAACTATGGCTACACCTTC. It encodes CASSSPQRQGANYGYTF.

The chain uses TRBV7-9 and TRBJ2-1, with D possibly TRBD1 on 5 matching bases. V dropped 5 bases and J dropped 14 bases, with 13 bases sitting between them. The CDR3 is 11 residues long. In germline, CDR1 is SEHNR, CDR2 FQNEAQ (reference sequence). CDR3 DNA: TGTGCCAGCAGCGTTGGGGCGGTAGAGTTCTTC. This translates into CASSVGAVEFF.

This clone appeared once. The chain links TRBV6-5 to TRBJ1-2; D is uncertain. Looked up from germline, CDR1 is MNHEY and CDR2 is SVGAGI. Trimming shortened V by 4 bases and J by 1 base, and 16 bases separated the two germline ends. The CDR3 has 16 residues. The CDR3 coding sequence is TGTGCCAGCAGTTTACTCGGTAACAGCCTTAACTATGGCTACACCTTC. The encoded protein is CASSLLGNSLNYGYTF.

The rearrangement uses TRBV19 and TRBJ1-4; 7 bases fit TRBD1. Germline values: CDR1 LNHDA, CDR2 SQIVND (reference sequence). Trimming cost V 10 bases and J 6 bases; bases outside gene matches: 5. The CDR3 sequence is 12 residues long. CDR3 DNA sequence: TGTGCCACCAGGGACAGTTATGAAAAACTGTTTTTT. As protein: CATRDSYEKLFF.

Here the CDR3 reads CASTPTTGNSGANVLTF. CDR3 DNA: TGTGCCAGCACTCCTACCACAGGGAACTCTGGGGCCAACGTCCTGACTTTC. The chain carries TRBV28 and TRBJ2-6; TRBD1 might be the D (6 bases). V was clipped by 7 bases and J by 0 bases, with 16 bases between them. The germline V gene encodes CDR1 MDHEN and CDR2 SYDVKM. This CDR3 region has 17 residues. Together with reference TRBV28 and TRBJ2-6, the CDR3 gives the full variable domain: DVKVTQSSRYLVKRTGEKVFLECVQDMDHENMFWYRQDPGLGLRLIYFSYDVKMKEKGDIPEGYSVSREKKERFSLILESASTNQTSMYLCASTPTTGNSGANVLTFGAGSRLTVL.

The chain has TRBV6-6 and TRBJ1-2, with unresolved D. Germline V gives CDR1 MNHNY, CDR2 SVGAGI (reference sequence). This CDR3 has 14 amino acids. The germline V and J ends were trimmed by 6 bases and 6 bases, with 17 bases remaining between them. The CDR3 loop reads CASRLRREGDGYTF. CDR3 DNA sequence: TGTGCCAGCAGGCTACGGAGAGAGGGTGATGGCTACACCTTC.

This chain connects TRBV7-9 to TRBJ1-5, with TRBD1 as a possible D gene (5 bases). V was shortened by 6 bases and J by 6 bases, with 15 bases between the two germline ends. Germline V gene lookup returns CDR1 SEHNR and CDR2 FQNEAQ (reference sequence). The CDR3 sequence is 14 residues long. DNA of the CDR3: TGTGCCAGCAGTAGGGGCCCAACGCTTCAGCCCCAGCATTTT. It is translated as CASSRGPTLQPQHF.

The gene calls are TRBV2 and TRBJ2-1; 8 bases map to TRBD1. Trimming took 4 bases from V and 4 from J; bases not matched to a gene: 6. The CDR3 length is 15 residues. The V gene's germline CDR1 is SNHLY and CDR2 FYNNEI. The DNA of the CDR3 is TGTGCCAGCAGTGTTAACAGGGGGGTTTACAATGAGCAGTTCTTC. Residues: CASSVNRGVYNEQFF.

This clone has a single count. The genes are TRBV5-1 and TRBJ2-3, with D unclear. V was cut by 2 bases and J by 1 base, with 5 bases left in between. Germline V CDR1 and CDR2: SGHRS, YFSETQ. The CDR3 sequence is 13 residues long. The chain's CDR3 is CASSFPGTDTQYF. The DNA for the CDR3 is TGCGCCAGCAGCTTCCCCGGCACAGATACGCAGTATTTT.

CDR3 in DNA: TGCAGCGTTGAAAAACAGATCTATGGCTACACCTTC. It yields the protein CSVEKQIYGYTF. This chain joins TRBV29-1 and TRBJ1-2, with unresolved D. The CDR3 runs 12 residues. Germline V gene lookup returns CDR1 SQVTM and CDR2 ANQGSEA. V shed 2 bases and J shed 4 bases, with 8 bases lying between them.

This sequence joins TRBV29-1 and TRBJ1-1, with TRBD1 matching over 8 bases. With V trimmed by 6 bases and J by 1 base, 1 base remained unmatched. Germline CDR1 is SQVTM and CDR2 is ANQGSEA. This CDR3 contains 12 residues. The CDR3 region is CSVDRGNTEAFF. The CDR3 DNA sequence: TGCAGCGTCGACAGGGGGAACACTGAAGCTTTCTTT.

The chain links TRBV5-1 to TRBJ1-2; possibly TRBD1 for D (6 bases). CDR1 and CDR2 (germline): SGHRS, YFSETQ. The CDR3 is 19 residues long. Trimming took off 0 bases at V and 2 bases at J, with 23 bases between the two ends. Here the CDR3 DNA reads TGCGCCAGCAGCTTGGGTCGATTCGGAATGTCCCAGGGGAACTATGGCTACACCTTC. It is translated as CASSLGRFGMSQGNYGYTF.

The chain carries TRBV6-1 and TRBJ1-1; TRBD1 matches at 8 bases. The V segment lost 7 bases and the J segment 0 bases; nucleotides outside the gene matches: 7. The CDR3 extends over 15 amino acids. Germline CDR1 reads MNHNS; CDR2 reads SASEGT. The DNA of the CDR3 is TGTGCCAGCACCGAGGGCAGGGGGCTGAACACTGAAGCTTTCTTT. Its translation is CASTEGRGLNTEAFF.

V usage is TRBV11-1 and J usage is TRBJ2-1; TRBD1 agrees at 7 bases. CDR3 length: 15 residues. CDR1 is SGHAT, CDR2 FQDESV, per germline (reference sequence). Unmatched junction bases numbered 4, after V lost 2 bases and J lost 3 bases. Here the CDR3 DNA reads TGTGCCAGCAGCTTACGGGACAGAAGCTACAATGAGCAGTTCTTC. Encoded protein: CASSLRDRSYNEQFF.

CDR3 sequence: CASSELAGGLTGELFF. CDR3 sequence (DNA): TGTGCCAGCAGTGAATTGGCGGGAGGGCTTACCGGGGAGCTGTTTTTT. The chain links TRBV6-1 to TRBJ2-2, with TRBD2 matching over 9 bases. V lost 2 bases, J lost 5 bases, and 6 bases stayed unmatched. The CDR3 extends over 16 amino acids. CDR1 MNHNS and CDR2 SASEGT come from the germline V gene.

This rearrangement joins TRBV6-5 to TRBJ1-1; a weak D match, TRBD1 (5 bases). This CDR3 is 15 amino acids long. Germline V lookup: CDR1 MNHEY, CDR2 SVGAGI. V was shortened by 2 bases and J by 1 base, with 11 bases between the two germline ends. The CDR3 region has the DNA TGTGCCAGCAGTTACGAGGGGCGGGGGAACACTGAAGCTTTCTTT. Its protein is CASSYEGRGNTEAFF.

The chain links TRBV7-2 to TRBJ1-2; possibly TRBD1 for D (5 bases). Per germline, CDR1 SGHTA and CDR2 FQGNSA. The CDR3 runs 14 residues. Trimming took 1 base from V and 3 from J, leaving 9 bases between them. The CDR3 loop reads CASSLEGRDYGYTF. CDR3 in DNA: TGTGCCAGCAGCTTAGAGGGCAGGGACTATGGCTACACCTTC. The whole variable domain, filled in from reference TRBV7-2 and TRBJ1-2, reads GAGVSQSPSNKVTEKGKDVELRCDPISGHTALYWYRQSLGQGLEFLIYFQGNSAPDKSGLPSDRFSAERTGGSVSTLTIQRTQQEDSAVYLCASSLEGRDYGYTFGSGTRLTVV.

The genes are TRBV5-5 and TRBJ2-3; D perhaps matches TRBD1 (6 bases). CDR1 and CDR2 (germline): SGHKS, YYEKEE (reference sequence). The V and J ends lost 0 bases and 0 bases respectively, with 11 bases between them. The CDR3 runs to 16 residues. The chain's CDR3 is CASSLGQGRSTDTQYF. In DNA, the CDR3 is TGTGCCAGCAGCTTGGGGCAGGGGCGCAGCACAGATACGCAGTATTTT.

The rearrangement links TRBV27 to TRBJ1-3, with D perhaps TRBD1 (5 bases). With 2 bases removed from V and 1 base from J, the gap between germline ends came to 21 bases. The CDR3 is made up of 19 amino acids. CDR1 is MNHEY and CDR2 is SMNVEV in the germline V gene (reference sequence). The CDR3: CASSLGRVRLDRSGNTIYF. The DNA for the CDR3 is TGTGCCAGCAGTTTAGGCAGGGTCCGTTTGGACCGGTCTGGAAACACCATATATTTT.

This sequence joins TRBV10-3 and TRBJ1-4; 9 positions match TRBD1. J was trimmed by 8 bases and V by 6 bases; bases with no gene match: 7. CDR3 length: 14 amino acids. Germline V lookup: CDR1 ENHRY, CDR2 SYGVKD. In DNA, the CDR3 is TGTGCCATCAGACCGGGACAGGGTCAAGAAAAACTGTTTTTT. It codes for CAIRPGQGQEKLFF.

The rearrangement links TRBV7-8 to TRBJ2-1; 8 bases fit TRBD2. Germline V CDR1 and CDR2: SGHVS, FQNEAQ. The CDR3 runs to 14 residues. The V and J ends lost 4 bases and 8 bases, in that order; junction bases with no gene match: 7. Here the CDR3 DNA reads TGTGCCAGCAGCTCCGGGGGGGCCTGGGATGAGCAGTTCTTC. Protein: CASSSGGAWDEQFF.

This sequence joins TRBV6-5 and TRBJ1-5, with TRBD1 identical over 7 bases. From germline, CDR1 is MNHEY and CDR2 SVGAGI. V dropped 2 bases and J dropped 5; count of bases not matched to a gene: 6. This CDR3 is 15 amino acids long. The CDR3 DNA follows: TGTGCCAGCAGTTACGCCAGGGGGACGCATCAGCCCCAGCATTTT. Protein: CASSYARGTHQPQHF.

The J gene is TRBJ2-7, the V gene TRBV7-2; 9 nucleotides line up with TRBD1. This CDR3 is built from 15 residues. V lost 5 bases to trimming and J lost 3 bases; unmatched junction nucleotides: 8. From germline, CDR1 is SGHTA and CDR2 FQGNSA. CDR3 residues: CASSPRTGAIYEQYF. The CDR3 nucleotides are TGTGCCAGCAGCCCTCGGACAGGGGCAATCTACGAGCAGTACTTC.